This T cell receptor beta chain was observed in a study of T cells in localized non-small cell lung cancer. Whole-study results and caveats: Of the top 100 tumor clones, median about 53 were in adjacent lung, around 28 among its top 100. Uninvolved adjacent lung showed higher T cell clonality than tumor.

Using immunoSEQ multiplex PCR, the repertoire was profiled, and TCRdb retains in-frame clones only, with some absent. The repertoire holds about 59,000 clones, with about 87% as singletons. A remark on this clone: The antigen remains unidentified.

CDR1 is MDHEN, CDR2 SYDVKM, per germline. The V end was cut by 6 bases, the J end by 0 bases, with 14 bases between. The CDR3 has 15 amino acids. The source was peripheral blood, collected before any cancer treatment. The chain uses TRBV28 and TRBJ1-1, with D hard to call. The TCR comes from a man between 40 and 69 years old with stage I squamous cell lung carcinoma. The CDR3 spells CASSLSHLLNTEAFF. The CDR3 coding sequence is TGTGCCAGCAGCTTAAGCCATCTCTTGAACACTGAAGCTTTCTTT.